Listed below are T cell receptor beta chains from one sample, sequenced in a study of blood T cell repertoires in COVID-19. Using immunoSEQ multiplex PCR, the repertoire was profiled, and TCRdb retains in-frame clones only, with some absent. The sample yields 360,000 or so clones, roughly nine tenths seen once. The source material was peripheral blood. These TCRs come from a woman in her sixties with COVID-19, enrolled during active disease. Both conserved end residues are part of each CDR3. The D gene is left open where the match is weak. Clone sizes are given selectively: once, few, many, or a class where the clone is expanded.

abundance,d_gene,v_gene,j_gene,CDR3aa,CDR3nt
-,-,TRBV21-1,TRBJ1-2,CASSKTPTGTGTYGYTF,TGTGCCAGCAGCAAAACTCCAACCGGGACAGGGACCTATGGCTACACCTTC
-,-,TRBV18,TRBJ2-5,CASSPQAGNQETQYF,TGTGCCAGCTCACCACAGGCCGGGAACCAAGAGACCCAGTACTTC
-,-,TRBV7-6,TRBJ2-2,CASSLPRRGNTGELFF,TGTGCCAGCAGCCTACCTAGGAGGGGAAACACCGGGGAGCTGTTTTTT
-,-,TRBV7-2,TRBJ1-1,CASTFPTQRDSQQRKAFF,TGTGCCAGCACCTTCCCGACCCAACGAGACAGTCAACAGAGAAAAGCTTTCTTT
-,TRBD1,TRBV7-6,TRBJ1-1,CASSLDSTGTGEAFF,TGTGCCAGCAGCTTAGACTCCACCGGGACAGGTGAAGCTTTCTTT
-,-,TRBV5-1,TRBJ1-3,CASSLGANTIYF,TGCGCCAGCAGCCTGGGGGCAAACACCATATATTTT
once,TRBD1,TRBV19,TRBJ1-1,CASKTRDRGPMNTEAFF,TGTGCCAGTAAAACCCGGGACAGGGGGCCTATGAACACTGAAGCTTTCTTT
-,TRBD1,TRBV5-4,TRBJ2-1,CASSPWTGGYEQFF,TGTGCCAGCAGCCCATGGACAGGGGGATATGAGCAGTTCTTC
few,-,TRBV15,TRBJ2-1,CATSRDGGAYNEQFF,TGTGCCACCAGCAGAGATGGCGGGGCCTACAATGAGCAGTTCTTC
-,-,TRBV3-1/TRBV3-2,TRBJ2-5,CASSYSDRYQETQYF,TGTGCCAGCAGCTATTCAGACAGGTACCAAGAGACCCAGTACTTC
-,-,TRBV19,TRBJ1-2,CASSIGTGFNYGYTF,TGTGCCAGTAGTATCGGTACAGGGTTTAACTATGGCTACACCTTC
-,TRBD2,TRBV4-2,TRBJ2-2,CASSQAIAGGHSGELFF,TGTGCCAGCAGCCAAGCTATAGCGGGGGGGCATAGCGGGGAGCTGTTTTTT
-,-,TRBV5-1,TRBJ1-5,CASSALGGDQPQHF,TGCGCCAGCAGCGCGCTGGGGGGGGATCAGCCCCAGCATTTT
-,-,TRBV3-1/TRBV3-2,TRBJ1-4,CASSQGRGGEKLFF,TGTGCCAGCAGCCAAGGTCGGGGAGGTGAAAAACTGTTTTTT
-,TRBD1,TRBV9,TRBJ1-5,CASSRGQGSQPQHF,TGTGCCAGCAGCAGGGGACAGGGTAGTCAGCCCCAGCATTTT
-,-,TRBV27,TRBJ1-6,CASSLQPSGNSPLHF,TGTGCCAGCAGTTTACAGCCATCGGGGAATTCACCCCTCCACTTT
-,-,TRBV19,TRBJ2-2,CASSIYRMNTGELFF,TGTGCCAGTAGTATATACAGAATGAACACCGGGGAGCTGTTTTTT
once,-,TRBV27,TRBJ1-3,CASSSGYSGNTIYF,TGTGCCAGCAGTTCCGGGTACTCTGGAAACACCATATATTTT
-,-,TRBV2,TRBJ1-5,CASSRDSPNQPQHF,TGTGCCAGCAGTCGAGACAGTCCCAATCAGCCCCAGCATTTT
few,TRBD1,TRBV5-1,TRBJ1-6,CASRTDRGAYNSPLHF,TGCGCCAGCAGAACGGACAGGGGGGCTTATAATTCACCCCTCCACTTT
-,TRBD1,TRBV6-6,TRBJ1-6,CASLAGGNSPLHF,TGTGCCAGCTTGGCAGGGGGAAATTCACCCCTCCACTTT
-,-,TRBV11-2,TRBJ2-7,CASSDTGSSYEQYF,TGTGCCAGCAGCGATACAGGGAGCTCCTACGAGCAGTACTTC
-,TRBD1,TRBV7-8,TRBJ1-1,CASSATGAQAFF,TGTGCCAGCAGCGCGACAGGGGCCCAAGCTTTCTTT
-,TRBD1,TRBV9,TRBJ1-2,CASSSGTAYGYTF,TGTGCCAGCAGCTCCGGGACAGCATATGGCTACACCTTC
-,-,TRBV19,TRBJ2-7,CASRVTGLSYEQYF,TGTGCCAGTAGGGTTACAGGGCTCTCCTACGAGCAGTACTTC
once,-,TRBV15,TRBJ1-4,CATSGRVGEGEKLFF,TGTGCCACCAGCGGACGGGTAGGGGAGGGGGAAAAACTGTTTTTT
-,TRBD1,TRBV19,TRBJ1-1,CASVPYPGQGTEAFF,TGTGCCAGTGTTCCCTACCCTGGACAGGGGACTGAAGCTTTCTTT
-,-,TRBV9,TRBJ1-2,CASSVDPGDGYTF,TGTGCCAGCAGCGTAGATCCAGGGGACGGCTACACCTTC
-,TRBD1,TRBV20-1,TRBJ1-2,CSASNPTGRDGYTF,TGCAGTGCTAGTAACCCGACAGGGCGCGATGGCTACACCTTC
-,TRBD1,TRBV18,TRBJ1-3,CASSLTGEKANTIYF,TGTGCCAGCTCCCTAACAGGGGAAAAGGCAAACACCATATATTTT
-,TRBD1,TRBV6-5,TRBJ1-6,CASSYSDRGESPLHF,TGTGCCAGCAGTTACTCCGACAGGGGTGAATCACCCCTCCACTTT
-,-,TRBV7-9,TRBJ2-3,CASSSARVKYGDTQYF,TGTGCCAGCAGCTCGGCCCGGGTTAAGTATGGAGATACGCAGTATTTT
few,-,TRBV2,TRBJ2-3,CASTGGITDTQYF,TGTGCCAGCACAGGCGGGATCACAGATACGCAGTATTTT
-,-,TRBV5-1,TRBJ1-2,CASSLVAGNYGYTF,TGCGCCAGCAGCTTGGTTGCAGGGAACTATGGCTACACCTTC
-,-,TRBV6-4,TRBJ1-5,CASSGTPNQPQHF,TGTGCCAGCTCCGGGACACCGAATCAGCCCCAGCATTTT
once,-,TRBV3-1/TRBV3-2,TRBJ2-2,CASSFMASAGELFF,TGTGCCAGCAGTTTTATGGCTAGCGCCGGGGAGCTGTTTTTT
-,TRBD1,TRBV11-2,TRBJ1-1,CASSLDPAVGQGVAEAFF,TGTGCCAGCAGCTTAGATCCAGCGGTAGGACAGGGCGTGGCTGAAGCTTTCTTT
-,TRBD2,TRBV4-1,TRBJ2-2,CASSLIFASGGNTGELFF,TGCGCCAGCAGCCTCATTTTTGCTAGCGGGGGGAACACCGGGGAGCTGTTTTTT
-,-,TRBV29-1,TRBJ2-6,CSVQVSGANVLTF,TGCAGCGTACAGGTGTCTGGGGCCAACGTCCTGACTTTC
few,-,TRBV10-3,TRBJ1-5,CAISARGMEFSNQPQHF,TGTGCCATCAGTGCCCGGGGGATGGAGTTCAGCAATCAGCCCCAGCATTTT
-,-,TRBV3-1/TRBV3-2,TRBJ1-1,CASSRTGQLLTEAFF,TGTGCCAGCAGCCGCACAGGACAGCTACTCACTGAAGCTTTCTTT
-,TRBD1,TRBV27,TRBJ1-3,CASRKTGGDGNTIYF,TGTGCCAGCAGGAAGACAGGGGGTGATGGAAACACCATATATTTT
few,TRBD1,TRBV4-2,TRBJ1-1,CASSQETSTGGTEAFF,TGTGCCAGCAGCCAAGAAACGTCGACAGGGGGGACTGAAGCTTTCTTT
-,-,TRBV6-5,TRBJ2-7,CASSYRHNSYEQYF,TGTGCCAGCAGTTACCGTCACAACTCCTACGAGCAGTACTTC
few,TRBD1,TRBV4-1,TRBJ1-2,CASSHPDRDRDSGYTF,TGCGCCAGCAGCCACCCCGACCGGGACAGGGATTCTGGCTACACCTTC
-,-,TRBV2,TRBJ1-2,CASSEGRSGGGGYGYTF,TGTGCCAGCAGTGAAGGGAGGAGCGGGGGCGGTGGCTATGGCTACACCTTC
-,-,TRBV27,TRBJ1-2,CASSPPGGAGYGYTF,TGTGCCAGCAGTCCCCCGGGAGGGGCGGGCTATGGCTACACCTTC
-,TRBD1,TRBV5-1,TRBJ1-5,CASSPTGVGNQPQHF,TGCGCCAGCAGTCCGACAGGGGTAGGCAATCAGCCCCAGCATTTT
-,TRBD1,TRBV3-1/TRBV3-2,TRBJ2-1,CASSPAPGQGMYNEQFF,TGTGCCAGCAGTCCGGCACCCGGACAGGGGATGTACAATGAGCAGTTCTTC